This TCR beta chain was captured by sequencing in a study of T cell responses to AZD1222 COVID-19 vaccine. About the study: Researchers grouped second doses given at about 4 or about 12 weeks into one pool. Study results and caveats: Baseline serology detected seropositivity in only five to seven AZD1222 recipients. Spike was spanned by vaccine-associated CD4 TCRs, with dominance at 160-218 and 743-854.

The data were produced by immunoSEQ multiplex PCR, yet TCRdb's version contains in-frame clones alone and is incomplete. Of about 130,000 clones listed, just over 90% are singletons. On this clone: Its antigen is currently unknown. At the DNA level, this CDR3 is encoded by other sequences in the same sample as well.

The TCR comes from an adult in good health. The sample here was peripheral blood, taken on day 0 of AZD1222 vaccination.

CDR3 in amino acids: CASSPNDQPQHF. In DNA, the CDR3 is TGTGCCAGCAGCCCCAACGATCAGCCCCAGCATTTT. The chain recombines TRBV12-3 or TRBV12-4 with TRBJ1-5, with D uncertain. V shed 6 bases and J shed 5 bases, with 8 bases lying between them. The CDR3 is made up of 12 amino acids.